These 14 T cell receptor beta chains were all obtained from the same sample, sequenced in a study of regulatory T cells in long-lasting Graves disease. Building of the TCR beta libraries involved iRepertoire HTBI primers and Arm-PCR of CDR3 regions. TCRdb fed the multiplex PCR reads into MiXCR, producing one record per CDR3 protein. The sample includes 500,000 to 700,000 distinct CDR3 sequences, roughly 15% seen only once; the top ten take around 18%. Time point given: newly diagnosed GD, antithyroid drugs for less than 3 months. Extracted PBMC RNA gave rise to the TCR library. The same data also contributed to another study, on T cells in Graves' hyperthyroidism and ophthalmopathy.

The material sequenced was peripheral blood mononuclear cells (PBMCs), taken at new diagnosis, from a patient treated with antithyroid drugs. These receptor sequences come from a woman in her 30s with Graves disease.

This clonotype was seen at least ten times. The chain employs TRBV2 and TRBJ2-3, with 8 nucleotides matching TRBD1. V shed 3 bases, J shed 1 base, and the junction held 3 bases outside the gene matches. Germline CDR1 SNHLY, CDR2 FYNNEI. The CDR3 is made up of 15 amino acids. CDR3 residues: CASSDPTGGTDTQYF. DNA for the CDR3: TGTGCCAGCAGTGATCCGACAGGGGGCACAGATACGCAGTATTTT.

This clonotype was observed a few times. The chain has TRBV20-1 and TRBJ2-3; 10 bases map to TRBD2. J lost 1 base, V lost 5 bases, and 6 bases had no gene match. Per germline, CDR1 DFQATT and CDR2 SNEGSKA (reference sequence). This CDR3 comprises 15 residues. The CDR3: CSAARLAGGTDTQYF. In DNA form, the CDR3 reads TGCAGTGCTGCCCGACTAGCGGGCGGCACAGATACGCAGTATTTT.

This chain uses TRBV30 with TRBJ1-3; D remains ambiguous. Trimming pared 3 bases from V and 2 bases from J, leaving 14 bases between. Germline lookup yields CDR1 GTSNPN and CDR2 SVGIG (reference sequence). The CDR3 is 15 amino acids. The CDR3 DNA is TGTGCCTGGAGAGAGGTAGGGCCTACTGGAAACACCATATATTTT. The encoded protein is CAWREVGPTGNTIYF.

The rearrangement joins TRBV19 to TRBJ1-2; possibly TRBD1 for D (5 bases). The germline V and J ends were trimmed by 6 bases and 10 bases, with 18 bases remaining between them. The CDR3 has 13 residues. Germline V gene sequence: CDR1 LNHDA, CDR2 SQIVND (reference sequence). The CDR3 DNA is TGTGCCAGTAGATCCCGGGACGGCTTTTACTACACCTTC. Protein product: CASRSRDGFYYTF.

The chain couples TRBV6-1 to TRBJ1-3; no clear D. The CDR3 contains 17 residues. V lost 5 bases and J lost 4, with 21 bases in between. CDR1 is MNHNS and CDR2 is SASEGT in the germline V gene. The DNA for the CDR3 is TGTGCCAGCAGTCGAAACCTAGGACCGCTCGAAGGAAACACCATATATTTT. Protein sequence: CASSRNLGPLEGNTIYF.

The sample holds many counts of this clonotype. J is TRBJ2-3 and V is TRBV6-2 or TRBV6-3, with a tentative D call TRBD2 (5 bases). V gave up 0 bases and J gave up 4 bases, with 8 bases separating them. CDR1 is MNHEY, CDR2 SVGEGT, per germline. The CDR3 extends over 14 amino acids. CDR3 protein: CASSYSTTSDTQYF. The CDR3 region has the DNA TGTGCCAGCAGTTACTCGACTACGTCAGATACGCAGTATTTT.

V and J are TRBV5-1 and TRBJ2-1; D is perhaps TRBD1 or TRBD2 (5 bases each). Germline V gene lookup returns CDR1 SGHRS and CDR2 YFSETQ. The V end was cut by 5 bases, the J end by 6 bases, with 18 bases between. This CDR3 contains 15 residues. CDR3: CASRGRGALGNEQFF. The CDR3 DNA sequence: TGCGCCAGCAGGGGCCGGGGCGCATTAGGCAATGAGCAGTTCTTC.

This clonotype has at least ten counts. CDR3 DNA sequence: TGTGCCTGGAGTGTTCTGGGGAACGAGCAGTACTTC. Translating it yields CAWSVLGNEQYF. The chain couples TRBV30 to TRBJ2-7, with no clear D. The germline V gene encodes CDR1 GTSNPN and CDR2 SVGIG (reference sequence). The CDR3 totals 12 residues. The V gene lost 0 bases and the J gene lost 5 bases, with 8 bases spanning the gap. The full variable domain, with the rest looked up from reference TRBV30 and TRBJ2-7, is SQTIHQWPATLVQPVGSPLSLECTVEGTSNPNLYWYRQAAGRGLQLLFYSVGIGQISSEVPQNLSASRPQDRQFILSSKKLLLSDSGFYLCAWSVLGNEQYFGPGTRLTVT.

This clonotype was picked up many times. The chain joins TRBV7-6 to TRBJ1-1, with 8 bases matching TRBD1. The CDR3 totals 15 residues. V lost 7 bases and J lost 1; bases outside the gene matches: 8. Looked up from germline, CDR1 is SGHVS and CDR2 is FNYEAQ. DNA for the CDR3: TGTGCCAGCAATCCAGGGGGCGCGGGGAACACTGAAGCTTTCTTT. This gives the protein CASNPGGAGNTEAFF.

The sample holds many counts of this clonotype. The chain carries TRBV11-2 and TRBJ2-1, with a tentative D call TRBD2 (7 bases). The CDR3 loop spans 14 amino acids. Germline V gene sequence: CDR1 SGHAT, CDR2 FQNNGV. V lost 4 bases and J 7 bases, leaving 14 bases between the germline ends. CDR3 coding DNA: TGTGCCAGCAGCTACGGGGGGCAATTGAATGAGCAGTTCTTC. Its translation: CASSYGGQLNEQFF.

The chain joins TRBV6-2 or TRBV6-3 to TRBJ2-1, with TRBD1 matching 9 bases. The germline V gene has CDR1 MNHEY and CDR2 SVGEGT. With 6 bases clipped from V and 3 bases from J, the junction kept 3 bases outside the gene matches. This CDR3 comprises 14 residues. CDR3 region: CASRGQGFYNEQFF. The CDR3, as DNA: TGTGCCAGCAGGGGACAGGGATTCTACAATGAGCAGTTCTTC.

The chain recombines TRBV18 with TRBJ2-3; D tentatively reads TRBD1 or TRBD2 (6 bases each). The length of the CDR3 is 13 residues. CDR1 and CDR2 from the germline V gene are KGHSH and LQKENI. V was trimmed by 5 bases and J by 2 bases, leaving 8 bases between them. This CDR3 reads CASSRGATDTQYF. In DNA form, the CDR3 reads TGTGCCAGCTCAAGGGGGGCCACAGATACGCAGTATTTT.

This clonotype was seen ten or more times. The rearrangement links TRBV6-1 to TRBJ2-6, with D perhaps TRBD1 (6 bases). V was pared by 6 bases and J by 2 bases, with 14 bases between. The germline CDR1 and CDR2 sequences are MNHNS and SASEGT. The length of the CDR3 is 16 residues. The CDR3 DNA is TGTGCCAGCAGCATATTTACAGGGACTGGGGCCAACGTCCTGACTTTC. This gives the protein CASSIFTGTGANVLTF.

The sample holds many counts of this clonotype. This sequence joins TRBV6-5 and TRBJ2-5; D unresolved. The CDR3 sequence is 15 residues long. Germline V gene data show CDR1 as MNHEY and CDR2 as SVGAGI. Trimming cost V 4 bases and J 4 bases, with 16 bases left between them. The CDR3 region has the DNA TGTGCCAGCAGTTCCCACTCTAGGGTTGTAGAGACCCAGTACTTC. As protein: CASSSHSRVVETQYF.